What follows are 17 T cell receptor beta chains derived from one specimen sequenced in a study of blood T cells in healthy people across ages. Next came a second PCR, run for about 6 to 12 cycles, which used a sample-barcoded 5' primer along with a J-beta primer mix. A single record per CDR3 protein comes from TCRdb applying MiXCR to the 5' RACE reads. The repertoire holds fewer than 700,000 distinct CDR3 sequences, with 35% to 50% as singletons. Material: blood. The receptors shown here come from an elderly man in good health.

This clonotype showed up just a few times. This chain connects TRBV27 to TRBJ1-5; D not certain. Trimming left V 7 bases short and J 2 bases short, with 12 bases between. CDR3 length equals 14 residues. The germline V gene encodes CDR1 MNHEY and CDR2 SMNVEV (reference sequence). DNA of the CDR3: TGTGCCAGCAAGGGCGGGTCAGGCAATCAGCCCCAGCATTTT. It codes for CASKGGSGNQPQHF.

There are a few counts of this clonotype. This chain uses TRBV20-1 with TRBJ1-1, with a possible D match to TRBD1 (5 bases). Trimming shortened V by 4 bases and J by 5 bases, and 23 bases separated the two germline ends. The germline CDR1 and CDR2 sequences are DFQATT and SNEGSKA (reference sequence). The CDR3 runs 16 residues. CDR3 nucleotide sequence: TGCAGTGCTATTCCGCCCAGGGCGCCTCAAGGGACTGAAGCTTTCTTT. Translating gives CSAIPPRAPQGTEAFF.

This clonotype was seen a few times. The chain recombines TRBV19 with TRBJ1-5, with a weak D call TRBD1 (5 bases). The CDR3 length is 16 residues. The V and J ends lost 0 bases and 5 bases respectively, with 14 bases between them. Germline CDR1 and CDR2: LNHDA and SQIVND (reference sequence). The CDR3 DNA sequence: TGTGCCAGTAGTATAGACTGGGGCCGGGTCGATCAGCCCCAGCATTTT. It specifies CASSIDWGRVDQPQHF.

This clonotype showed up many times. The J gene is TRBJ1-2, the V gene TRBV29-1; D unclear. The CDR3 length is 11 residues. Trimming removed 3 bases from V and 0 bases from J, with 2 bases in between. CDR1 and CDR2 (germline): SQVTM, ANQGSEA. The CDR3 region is CSVEPNYGYTF. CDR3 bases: TGCAGCGTTGAGCCTAACTATGGCTACACCTTC. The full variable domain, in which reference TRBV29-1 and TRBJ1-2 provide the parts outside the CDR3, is SAVISQKPSRDICQRGTSLTIQCQVDSQVTMMFWYRQQPGQSLTLIATANQGSEATYESGFVIDKFPISRPNLTFSTLTVSNMSPEDSSIYLCSVEPNYGYTFGSGTRLTVV.

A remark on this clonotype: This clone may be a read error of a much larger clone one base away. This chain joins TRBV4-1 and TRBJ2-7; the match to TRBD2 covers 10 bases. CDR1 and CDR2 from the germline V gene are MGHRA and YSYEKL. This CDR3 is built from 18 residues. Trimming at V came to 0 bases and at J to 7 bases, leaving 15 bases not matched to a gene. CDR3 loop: CASSQEMDSGGYYNEQYF. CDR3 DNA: TGCGCCAGCAGCCAAGAAATGGATAGCGGGGGGTATTACAATGAGCAGTACTTC.

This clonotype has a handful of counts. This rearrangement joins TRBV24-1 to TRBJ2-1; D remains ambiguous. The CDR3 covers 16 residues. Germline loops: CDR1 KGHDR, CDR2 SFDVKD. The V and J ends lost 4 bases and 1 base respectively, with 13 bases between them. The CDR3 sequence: CATSDPNPISYNEQFF. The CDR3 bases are TGTGCCACCAGTGACCCGAATCCAATTTCCTACAATGAGCAGTTCTTC.

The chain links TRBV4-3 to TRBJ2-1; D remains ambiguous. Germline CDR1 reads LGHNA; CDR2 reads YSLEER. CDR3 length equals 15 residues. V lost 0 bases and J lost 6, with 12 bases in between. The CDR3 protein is CASSQDRAPFNEQFF. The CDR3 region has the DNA TGCGCCAGCAGCCAAGATCGTGCCCCCTTCAATGAGCAGTTCTTC.

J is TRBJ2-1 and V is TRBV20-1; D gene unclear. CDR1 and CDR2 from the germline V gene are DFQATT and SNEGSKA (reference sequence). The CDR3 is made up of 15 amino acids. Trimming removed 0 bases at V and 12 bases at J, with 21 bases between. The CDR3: CSARDLGFKDIVQFF. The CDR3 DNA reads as TGCAGTGCTAGAGATTTGGGGTTTAAAGACATCGTGCAGTTCTTC.

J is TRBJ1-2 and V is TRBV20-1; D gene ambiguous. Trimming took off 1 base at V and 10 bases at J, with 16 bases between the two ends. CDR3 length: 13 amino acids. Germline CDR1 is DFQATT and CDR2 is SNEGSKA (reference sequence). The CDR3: CSARAGPSTFYTF. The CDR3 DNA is TGCAGTGCTAGAGCCGGGCCTTCTACGTTCTACACCTTC.

The CDR3 DNA reads TGTGCCATCAGTGAGTCGGGCTACGAGCAGTACTTC. Translating it yields CAISESGYEQYF. The chain combines TRBV10-3 with TRBJ2-5, with D uncertain. The closer fit of TRBJ2-7 to the DNA end suggests the J call may be wrong. This CDR3 spans 12 amino acids. CDR1 is ENHRY, CDR2 SYGVKD, per germline.

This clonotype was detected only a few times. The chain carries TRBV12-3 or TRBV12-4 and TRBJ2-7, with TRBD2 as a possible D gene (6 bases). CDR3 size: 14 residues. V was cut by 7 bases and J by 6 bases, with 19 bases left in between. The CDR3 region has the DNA TGTGCCAGCACCCAGACGGGGGAGCCGGCCGAGCAGTACTTC. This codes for CASTQTGEPAEQYF.

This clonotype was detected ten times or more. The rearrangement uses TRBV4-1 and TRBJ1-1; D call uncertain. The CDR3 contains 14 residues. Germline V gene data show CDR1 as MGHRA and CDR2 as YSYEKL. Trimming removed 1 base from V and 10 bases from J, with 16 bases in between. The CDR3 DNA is TGCGCCAGCAGCCAAGTTTCCGGGCGGACGGGAGCTTTCTTT. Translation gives CASSQVSGRTGAFF.

In DNA form, the CDR3 reads TGTGCCAGCAGCCAACGCAGGGTTTCGAACACTGAAGCTTTCTTT. It codes for CASSQRRVSNTEAFF. The V call is TRBV14, the J call TRBJ1-1; D perhaps matches TRBD1 (5 bases). The CDR3 covers 15 residues. V gave up 2 bases and J gave up 1 base, with 11 bases separating them. Germline V lookup: CDR1 SGHDN, CDR2 FVKESK.

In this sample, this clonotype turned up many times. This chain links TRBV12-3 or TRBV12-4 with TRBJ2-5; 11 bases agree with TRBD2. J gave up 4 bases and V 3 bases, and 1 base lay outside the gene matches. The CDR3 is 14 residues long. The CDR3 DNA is TGTGCCAGCAGTTTCGGGACTAGCGGAGAGACCCAGTACTTC. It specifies CASSFGTSGETQYF.

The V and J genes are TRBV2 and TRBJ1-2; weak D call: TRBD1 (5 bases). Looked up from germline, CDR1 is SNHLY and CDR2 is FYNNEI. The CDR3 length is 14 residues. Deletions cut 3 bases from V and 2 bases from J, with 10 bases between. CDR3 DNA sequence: TGTGCCAGCAGTGAGGAGGGGCGAAACTATGGCTACACCTTC. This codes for CASSEEGRNYGYTF.

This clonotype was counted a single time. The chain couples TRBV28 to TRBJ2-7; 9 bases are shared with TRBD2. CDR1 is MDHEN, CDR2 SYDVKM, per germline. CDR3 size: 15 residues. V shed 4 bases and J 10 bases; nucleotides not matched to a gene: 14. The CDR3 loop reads CASSSLAGGETFQYF. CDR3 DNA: TGTGCCAGCAGTTCCCTGGCGGGAGGGGAAACGTTTCAGTACTTC. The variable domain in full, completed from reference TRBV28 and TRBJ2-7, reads DVKVTQSSRYLVKRTGEKVFLECVQDMDHENMFWYRQDPGLGLRLIYFSYDVKMKEKGDIPEGYSVSREKKERFSLILESASTNQTSMYLCASSSLAGGETFQYFGPGTRLTVT.

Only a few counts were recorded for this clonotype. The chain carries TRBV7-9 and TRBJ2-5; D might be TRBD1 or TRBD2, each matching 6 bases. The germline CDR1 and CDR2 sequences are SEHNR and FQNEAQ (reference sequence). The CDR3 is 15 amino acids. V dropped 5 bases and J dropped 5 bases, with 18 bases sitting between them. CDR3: CASSPPGAGRETQYF. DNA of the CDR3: TGTGCCAGCAGCCCGCCGGGGGCGGGTAGGGAGACCCAGTACTTC.